The rows below give T cell receptor beta chains drawn from one sample of a study of T cell repertoires in cytomegalovirus infection. TCRdb redid the calling of the reads with MiXCR, one entry per CDR3 protein. Of under 250,000 distinct CDR3 sequences listed, roughly an eighth are singletons. The specimen was PBMCs. The receptors were sampled from a human donor in good health (CMV status not recorded). Some clones in this sample may be carry-over from other donors' samples. Each CDR3 is given with its conserved first and last residue. Each record gives: clone size, J gene, D gene, V gene, CDR3 DNA, CDR3 protein. D genes are given only for firm matches. For some rows the clone size is stated as once, few or many, or as a class when expanded; others skip it.

abundance: -
j_gene: TRBJ1-4
d_gene: -
v_gene: TRBV5-1
CDR3nt: TGCGCCAGCAGCTTGTTTAGTACAGCCGCAACTAATGAAAAACTGTTTTTT
CDR3aa: CASSLFSTAATNEKLFF

abundance: many
j_gene: TRBJ2-3
d_gene: TRBD2
v_gene: TRBV28
CDR3nt: TGTGCCAGCACTAAATTGGGACTCGGGACTAGCGGGAGCTCAGATACGCAGTATTTT
CDR3aa: CASTKLGLGTSGSSDTQYF

abundance: many
j_gene: TRBJ2-3
d_gene: -
v_gene: TRBV28
CDR3nt: TGTGCCAGCACTCTACCGGAGCAGGGAGGAGATACGCAGTATTTT
CDR3aa: CASTLPEQGGDTQYF

abundance: many
j_gene: TRBJ1-5
d_gene: TRBD1
v_gene: TRBV20-1
CDR3nt: TGCAGTGCTCGGAAGGGCTCAGGGGGGGATCAGCCCCAGCATTTT
CDR3aa: CSARKGSGGDQPQHF

abundance: many
j_gene: TRBJ1-5
d_gene: -
v_gene: TRBV5-7
CDR3nt: TGTGCCAGCAGCTTGGGGGATGAGGGGACGCGCTGTAGCAATCAGCCCCAGCATTTT
CDR3aa: CASSLGDEGTRCSNQPQHF

abundance: -
j_gene: TRBJ2-5
d_gene: -
v_gene: TRBV5-1
CDR3nt: TGCGCCAGCAGACTCCGACTGGAAGAGACCCAGTACTTC
CDR3aa: CASRLRLEETQYF

abundance: few
j_gene: TRBJ2-1
d_gene: TRBD2
v_gene: TRBV12-3/TRBV12-4
CDR3nt: TGTGCCAGCAGCCTTAGCGGGGGGGCCCTTGAGCAGTTCTTC
CDR3aa: CASSLSGGALEQFF

abundance: many
j_gene: TRBJ2-5
d_gene: TRBD2
v_gene: TRBV7-2
CDR3nt: TGTGCCAGCAGCTTAGCGGTTACTAGCGTTGGAGAGACCCAGTACTTC
CDR3aa: CASSLAVTSVGETQYF

abundance: many
j_gene: TRBJ2-2
d_gene: -
v_gene: TRBV7-3
CDR3nt: TGTGCCAGCAGCCAAGAGGGGAACACCGGGGAGCTGTTTTTT
CDR3aa: CASSQEGNTGELFF

abundance: -
j_gene: TRBJ1-2
d_gene: -
v_gene: TRBV19
CDR3nt: TGTGCCAGTAGTATAGTGGGGTCCAGAAACTATGGCTACACCTTC
CDR3aa: CASSIVGSRNYGYTF

abundance: -
j_gene: TRBJ2-5
d_gene: -
v_gene: TRBV5-1
CDR3nt: TGCGCCAGCAGCCCCGAGGGGGAAGGAAGAAAGACCCAGTACTTC
CDR3aa: CASSPEGEGRKTQYF

abundance: few
j_gene: TRBJ2-2
d_gene: -
v_gene: TRBV27
CDR3nt: TGTGCCAGCAGTTTAAGGTGGCAGGAGTTCACCGGGGAGCTGTTTTTT
CDR3aa: CASSLRWQEFTGELFF

abundance: many
j_gene: TRBJ2-3
d_gene: -
v_gene: TRBV7-3
CDR3nt: TGTGCCAGCAGCCCCAATCCAGGGGTTGATACGCAGTATTTT
CDR3aa: CASSPNPGVDTQYF